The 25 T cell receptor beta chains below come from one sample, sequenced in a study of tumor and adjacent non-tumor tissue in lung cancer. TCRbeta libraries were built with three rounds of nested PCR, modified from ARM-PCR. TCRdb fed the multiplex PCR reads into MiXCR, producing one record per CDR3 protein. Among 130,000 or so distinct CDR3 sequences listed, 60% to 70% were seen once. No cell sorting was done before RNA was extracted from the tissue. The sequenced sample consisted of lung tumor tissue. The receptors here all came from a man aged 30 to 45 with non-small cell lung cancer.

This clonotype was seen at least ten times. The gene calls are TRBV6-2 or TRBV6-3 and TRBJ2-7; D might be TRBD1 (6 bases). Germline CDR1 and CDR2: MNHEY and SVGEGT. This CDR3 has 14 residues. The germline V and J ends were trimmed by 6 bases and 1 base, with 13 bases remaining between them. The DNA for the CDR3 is TGTGCCAGCAGGGACGTGGGGGCTTCCTACGAGCAGTACTTC. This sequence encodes CASRDVGASYEQYF.

The CDR3: CSARDQRQGLAEGLFF. The CDR3 DNA follows: TGCAGTGCTAGAGATCAGAGGCAGGGTCTGGCCGAGGGGCTGTTTTTT. The J gene is TRBJ2-2, the V gene TRBV20-1, with D perhaps assigned TRBD1 or TRBD2 (5 bases each). CDR1 is DFQATT, CDR2 SNEGSKA, per germline (reference sequence). Trimming removed 0 bases at V and 13 bases at J, with 24 bases between. CDR3 length: 16 residues.

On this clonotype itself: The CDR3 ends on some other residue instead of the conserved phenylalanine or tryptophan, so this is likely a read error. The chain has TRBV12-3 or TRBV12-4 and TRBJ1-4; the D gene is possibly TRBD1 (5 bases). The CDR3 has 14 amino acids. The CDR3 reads CVSTKAGHNEKLFL. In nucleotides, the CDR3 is TGTGTCAGCACCAAAGCGGGGCATAATGAAAAACTGTTTCTT.

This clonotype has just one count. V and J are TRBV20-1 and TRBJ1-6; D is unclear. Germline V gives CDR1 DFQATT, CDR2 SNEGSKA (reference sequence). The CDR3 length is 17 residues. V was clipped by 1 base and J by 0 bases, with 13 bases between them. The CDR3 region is CSARGGNKSSYNSPLHF. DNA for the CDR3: TGCAGTGCTAGAGGCGGAAATAAGAGCTCCTATAATTCACCCCTCCACTTT.

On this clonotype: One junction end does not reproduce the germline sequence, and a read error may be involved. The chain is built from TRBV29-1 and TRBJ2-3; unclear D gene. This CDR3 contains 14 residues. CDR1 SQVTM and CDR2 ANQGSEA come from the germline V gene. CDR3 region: CSIEMPPSTDTQYF. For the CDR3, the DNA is TGCAGCATTGAGATGCCTCCTAGCACAGATACGCAGTATTTT.

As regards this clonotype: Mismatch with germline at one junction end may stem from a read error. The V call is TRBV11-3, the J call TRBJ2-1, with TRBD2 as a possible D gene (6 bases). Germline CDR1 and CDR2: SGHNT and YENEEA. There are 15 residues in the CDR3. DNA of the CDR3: TGTGCCAGCAGTTCTAGCGAGTGGTCCTTCAATGAGCAGTTCTTC. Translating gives CASSSSEWSFNEQFF.

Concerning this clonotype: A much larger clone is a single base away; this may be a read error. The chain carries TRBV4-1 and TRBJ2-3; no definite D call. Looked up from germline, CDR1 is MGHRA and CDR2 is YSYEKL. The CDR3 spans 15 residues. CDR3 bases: TGCGCCAACAGCCAAGATCCCGTTAGCACAGATACGCAGTATTTT. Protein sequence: CANSQDPVSTDTQYF.

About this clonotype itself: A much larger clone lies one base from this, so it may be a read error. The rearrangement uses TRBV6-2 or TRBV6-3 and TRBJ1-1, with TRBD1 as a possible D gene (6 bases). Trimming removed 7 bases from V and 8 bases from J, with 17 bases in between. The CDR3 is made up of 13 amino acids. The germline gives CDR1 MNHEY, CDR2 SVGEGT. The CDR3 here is CASTGAGGQEAFF. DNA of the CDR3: TGTGCCAGCACCGGTGCTGGCGGACAGGAAGCTTTCTTT.

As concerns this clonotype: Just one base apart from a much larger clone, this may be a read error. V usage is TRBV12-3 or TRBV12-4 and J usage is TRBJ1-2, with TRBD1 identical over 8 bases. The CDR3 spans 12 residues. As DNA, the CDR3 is TGTGTCAGCAGCCCGACAGGGGTCGGCTACACCTTC. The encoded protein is CVSSPTGVGYTF.

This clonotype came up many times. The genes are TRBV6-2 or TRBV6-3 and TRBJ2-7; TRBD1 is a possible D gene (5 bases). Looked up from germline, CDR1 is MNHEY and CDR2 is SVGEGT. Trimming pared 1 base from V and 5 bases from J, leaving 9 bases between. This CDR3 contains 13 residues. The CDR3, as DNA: TGTGCCAGCAGTTACTACGCAGGGAACGAGCAGTACTTC. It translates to CASSYYAGNEQYF.

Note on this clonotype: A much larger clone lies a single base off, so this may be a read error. The chain's CDR3 is CASTKGQYNRPQHF. CDR3 nucleotides: TGTGCCAGCACCAAAGGGCAGTACAATCGGCCCCAGCATTTT. The chain combines TRBV6-2 or TRBV6-3 with TRBJ1-5; D unresolved. The CDR3 is 14 amino acids. The V gene's germline CDR1 is MNHEY and CDR2 SVGEGT.

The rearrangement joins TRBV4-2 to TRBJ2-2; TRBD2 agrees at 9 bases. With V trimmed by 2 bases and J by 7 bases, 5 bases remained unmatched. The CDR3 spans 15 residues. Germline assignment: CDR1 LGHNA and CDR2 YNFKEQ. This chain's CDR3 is CASSQLAGDIGELFF. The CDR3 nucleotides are TGTGCCAGCAGCCAATTAGCGGGAGACATCGGGGAGCTGTTTTTT.

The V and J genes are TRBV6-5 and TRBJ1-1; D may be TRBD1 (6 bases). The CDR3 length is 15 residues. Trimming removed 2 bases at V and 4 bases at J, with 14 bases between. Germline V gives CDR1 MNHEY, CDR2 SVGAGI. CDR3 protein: CASSYATGLITEAFF. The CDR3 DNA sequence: TGTGCCAGCAGTTACGCGACAGGACTGATCACTGAAGCTTTCTTT.

The CDR3 DNA follows: TGTGCCTGGTTCCGTGGTTCGGGGGAGCTGTTTTTT. Protein product: CAWFRGSGELFF. This rearrangement joins TRBV30 to TRBJ2-2; D unresolved. V lost 5 bases and J 8 bases, leaving 12 bases between the germline ends. CDR3 length: 12 amino acids. CDR1 and CDR2 from the germline V gene are GTSNPN and SVGIG (reference sequence).

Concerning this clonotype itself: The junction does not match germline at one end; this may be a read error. CDR3 in DNA: TGTACCAGCAGCAATAGCGGGCCCGACATGCAGTATTTT. It encodes CTSSNSGPDMQYF. The rearrangement joins TRBV6-2 or TRBV6-3 to TRBJ2-3; TRBD2 aligns across 7 bases. The CDR3 is made up of 13 amino acids. From germline, CDR1 is MNHEY and CDR2 SVGEGT.

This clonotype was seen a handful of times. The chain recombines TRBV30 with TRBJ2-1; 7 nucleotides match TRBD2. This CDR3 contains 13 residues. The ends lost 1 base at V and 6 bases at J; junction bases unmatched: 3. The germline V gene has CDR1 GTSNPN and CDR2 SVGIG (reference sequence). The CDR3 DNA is TGTGCCTGGAGTGCCCTAGCGGCCAATGAGCAGTTCTTC. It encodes CAWSALAANEQFF.

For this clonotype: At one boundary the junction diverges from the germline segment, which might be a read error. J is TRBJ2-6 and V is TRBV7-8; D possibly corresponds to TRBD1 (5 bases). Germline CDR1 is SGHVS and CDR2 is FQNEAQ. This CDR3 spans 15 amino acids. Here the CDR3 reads CASSLVFSGANVPTF. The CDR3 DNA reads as TGTGCCAGCAGCTTAGTTTTTTCTGGGGCCAACGTCCCGACTTTC.

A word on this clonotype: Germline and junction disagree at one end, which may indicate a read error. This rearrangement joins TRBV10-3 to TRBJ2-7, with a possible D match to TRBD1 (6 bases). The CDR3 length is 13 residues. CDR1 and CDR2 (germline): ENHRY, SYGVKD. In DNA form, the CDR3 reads TGCGCCATCAGTGACGCCCCTACAGGGGAGCAGTACTTC. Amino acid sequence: CAISDAPTGEQYF.

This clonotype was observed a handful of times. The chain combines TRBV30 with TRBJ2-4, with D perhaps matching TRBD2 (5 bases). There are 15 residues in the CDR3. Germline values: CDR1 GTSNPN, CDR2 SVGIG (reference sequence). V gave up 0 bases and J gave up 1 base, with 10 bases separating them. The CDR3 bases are TGTGCCTGGAGTGTTGAGAGGAGGGCCAAAAACATTCAGTACTTC. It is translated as CAWSVERRAKNIQYF.

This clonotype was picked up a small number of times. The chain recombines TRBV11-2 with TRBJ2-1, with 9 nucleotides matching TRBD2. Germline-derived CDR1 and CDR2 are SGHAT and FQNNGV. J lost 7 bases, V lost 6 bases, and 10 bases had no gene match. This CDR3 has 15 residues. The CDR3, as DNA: TGTGCCAGCAGTCATATTGCGGGAGGGAATAATGAGCAGTTCTTC. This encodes CASSHIAGGNNEQFF.

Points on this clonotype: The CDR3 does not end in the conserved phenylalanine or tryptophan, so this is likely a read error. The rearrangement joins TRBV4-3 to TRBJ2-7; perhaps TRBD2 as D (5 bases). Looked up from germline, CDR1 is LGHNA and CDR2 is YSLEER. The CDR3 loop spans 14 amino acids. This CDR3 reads CASSQDLGDYEQYL. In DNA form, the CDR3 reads TGCGCCAGCAGCCAAGATCTGGGAGATTACGAACAGTACTTA.

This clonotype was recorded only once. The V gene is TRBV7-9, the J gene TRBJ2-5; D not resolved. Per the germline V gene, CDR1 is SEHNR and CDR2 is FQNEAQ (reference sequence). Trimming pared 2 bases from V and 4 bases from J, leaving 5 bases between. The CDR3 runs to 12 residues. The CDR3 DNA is TGTGCCAGCAGCTTAAGAACAGAGACCCAGTACTTC. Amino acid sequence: CASSLRTETQYF. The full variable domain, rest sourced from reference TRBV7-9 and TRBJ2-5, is DTGVSQNPRHKITKRGQNVTFRCDPISEHNRLYWYRQTLGQGPEFLTYFQNEAQLEKSRLLSDRFSAERPKGSFSTLEIQRTEQGDSAMYLCASSLRTETQYFGPGTRLLVL.

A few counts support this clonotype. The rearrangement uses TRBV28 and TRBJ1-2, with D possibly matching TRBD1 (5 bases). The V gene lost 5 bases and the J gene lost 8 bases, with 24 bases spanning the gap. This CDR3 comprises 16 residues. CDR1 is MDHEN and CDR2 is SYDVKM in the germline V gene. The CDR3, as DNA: TGTGCCAGCAGTCCCCCCGGGACGGCCGTGGTGGAGGGCTACACCTTC. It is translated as CASSPPGTAVVEGYTF.

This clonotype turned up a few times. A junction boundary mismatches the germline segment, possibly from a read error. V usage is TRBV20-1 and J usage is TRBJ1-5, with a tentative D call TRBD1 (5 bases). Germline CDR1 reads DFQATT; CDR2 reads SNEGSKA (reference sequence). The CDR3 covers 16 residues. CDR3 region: CSARDFQGYSDQPQHF. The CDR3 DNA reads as TGCAGTGCTAGAGATTTCCAGGGTTATAGCGATCAGCCGCAGCATTTT.

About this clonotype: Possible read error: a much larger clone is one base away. The CDR3 here is CASSYSIGETDMQYF. CDR3 nucleotide sequence: TGTGCCAGCAGTTACTCGATAGGGGAAACAGATATGCAGTATTTT. V is TRBV6-6 and J is TRBJ2-3, with D maybe TRBD1 (5 bases). Germline V gene lookup returns CDR1 MNHNY and CDR2 SVGAGI (reference sequence). The length of the CDR3 is 15 residues.